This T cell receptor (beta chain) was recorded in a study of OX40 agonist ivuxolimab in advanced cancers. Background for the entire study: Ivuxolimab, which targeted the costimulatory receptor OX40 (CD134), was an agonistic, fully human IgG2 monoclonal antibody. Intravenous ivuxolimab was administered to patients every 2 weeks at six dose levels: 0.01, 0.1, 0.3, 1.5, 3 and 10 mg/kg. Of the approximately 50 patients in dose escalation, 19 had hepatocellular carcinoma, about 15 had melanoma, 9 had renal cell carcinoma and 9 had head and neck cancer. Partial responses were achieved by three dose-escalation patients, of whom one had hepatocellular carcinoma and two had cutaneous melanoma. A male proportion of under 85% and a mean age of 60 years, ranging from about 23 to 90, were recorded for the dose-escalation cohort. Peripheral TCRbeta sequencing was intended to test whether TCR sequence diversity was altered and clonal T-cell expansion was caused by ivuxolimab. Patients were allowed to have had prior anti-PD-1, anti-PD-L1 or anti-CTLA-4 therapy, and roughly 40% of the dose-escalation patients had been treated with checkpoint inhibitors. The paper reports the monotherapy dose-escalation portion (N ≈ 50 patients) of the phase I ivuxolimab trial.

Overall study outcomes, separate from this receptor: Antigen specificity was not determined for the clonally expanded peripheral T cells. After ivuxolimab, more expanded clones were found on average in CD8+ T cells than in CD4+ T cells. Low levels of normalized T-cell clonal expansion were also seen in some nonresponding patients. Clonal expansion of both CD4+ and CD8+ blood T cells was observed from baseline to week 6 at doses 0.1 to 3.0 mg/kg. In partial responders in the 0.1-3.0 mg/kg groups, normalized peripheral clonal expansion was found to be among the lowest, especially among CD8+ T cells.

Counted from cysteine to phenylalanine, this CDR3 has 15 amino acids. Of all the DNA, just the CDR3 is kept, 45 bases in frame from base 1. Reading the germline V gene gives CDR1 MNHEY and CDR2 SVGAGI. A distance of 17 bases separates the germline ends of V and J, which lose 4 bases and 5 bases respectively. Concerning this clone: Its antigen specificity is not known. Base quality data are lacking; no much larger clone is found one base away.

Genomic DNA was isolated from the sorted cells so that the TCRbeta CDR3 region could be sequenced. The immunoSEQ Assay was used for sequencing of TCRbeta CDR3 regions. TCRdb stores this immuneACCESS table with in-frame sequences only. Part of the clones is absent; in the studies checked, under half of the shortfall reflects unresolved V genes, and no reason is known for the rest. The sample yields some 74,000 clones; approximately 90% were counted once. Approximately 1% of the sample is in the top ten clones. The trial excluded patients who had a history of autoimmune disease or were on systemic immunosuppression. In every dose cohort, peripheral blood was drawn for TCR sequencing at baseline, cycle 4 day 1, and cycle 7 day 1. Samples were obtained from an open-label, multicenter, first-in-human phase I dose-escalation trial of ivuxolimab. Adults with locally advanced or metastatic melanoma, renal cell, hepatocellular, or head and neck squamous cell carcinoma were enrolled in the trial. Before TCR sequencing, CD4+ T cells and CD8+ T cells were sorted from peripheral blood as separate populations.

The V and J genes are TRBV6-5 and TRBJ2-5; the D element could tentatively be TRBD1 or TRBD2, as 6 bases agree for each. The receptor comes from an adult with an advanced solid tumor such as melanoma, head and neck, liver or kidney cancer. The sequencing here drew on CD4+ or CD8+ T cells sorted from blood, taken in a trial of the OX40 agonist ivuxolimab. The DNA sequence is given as TGTGCCAGCAGTTCCCGGACGGGGGCGGGGGAGACCCAGTACTTC. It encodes CASSSRTGAGETQYF.